This passage covers 27 T cell receptor beta chains from one sample sequenced in a study of human T cells and chemical hapten exposure. Stated time point: patch test 2, 6 weeks after DPC sensitization. Treatment: therapeutic diphenylcyclopropenone sensitization with weekly scalp DPC. MiXCR, applied by TCRdb to the RACE reads, yields one record per CDR3 protein. The sample holds approximately 110,000 distinct CDR3 sequences; roughly 10% are singletons and the top ten take 3% to 4%. Material: whole blood, obtained in connection with sensitization to the hapten diphenylcyclopropenone (DPC). These receptors were taken from a middle-aged woman with alopecia areata. Some clones in this sample may be carry-over from other donors' samples.

This clonotype was detected ten times or more. V and J are TRBV20-1 and TRBJ1-1; D not resolved. V gave up 3 bases and J gave up 1 base, with 9 bases separating them. In germline, CDR1 is DFQATT, CDR2 SNEGSKA (reference sequence). The CDR3 has 13 residues. In DNA form, the CDR3 reads TGCAGTGCTAGTCGCCGGCCGAACACTGAAGCTTTCTTT. It codes for CSASRRPNTEAFF.

Note on this clonotype: A much more abundant neighbour one base away suggests this may be a read error. The rearrangement joins TRBV7-8 to TRBJ2-3, with 14 nucleotides matching TRBD2. CDR3 size: 18 residues. V lost 5 bases to trimming and J lost 2 bases; unmatched junction nucleotides: 9. CDR1 is SGHVS and CDR2 is FQNEAQ in the germline V gene. For the CDR3, the DNA is TGTGCCAGCAGCCCTGAGACTAGCGGGGGGGCCGACACAGATACGCAGTATTTT. This gives the protein CASSPETSGGADTDTQYF. The whole variable domain, remainder taken from reference TRBV7-8 and TRBJ2-3, is GAGVSQSPRYKVAKRGQDVALRCDPISGHVSLFWYQQALGQGPEFLTYFQNEAQLDKSGLPSDRFFAERPEGSVSTLKIQRTQQEDSAVYLCASSPETSGGADTDTQYFGPGTRLTVL.

This clonotype occurred many times. This sequence joins TRBV20-1 and TRBJ1-3; D is unresolved. Trimming left V 5 bases short and J 5 bases short, with 13 bases between. Germline V gene lookup returns CDR1 DFQATT and CDR2 SNEGSKA (reference sequence). The CDR3 has 13 amino acids. CDR3 loop: CSAPRFDRNTIYF. As DNA, the CDR3 is TGCAGTGCTCCTCGGTTTGATAGAAACACCATATATTTT.

This clonotype was picked up a small number of times. J is TRBJ1-5 and V is TRBV20-1, with TRBD1 matching 9 bases. V was clipped by 3 bases and J by 5 bases; unmatched bases: 8. The CDR3 runs to 15 residues. CDR1 and CDR2 (germline): DFQATT, SNEGSKA (reference sequence). The CDR3 sequence: CSARDRDRAYQPQHF. CDR3 nucleotide sequence: TGCAGTGCTAGGGACCGGGACAGGGCTTATCAGCCCCAGCATTTT.

The chain recombines TRBV7-9 with TRBJ2-1; maybe TRBD2 (5 bases). The CDR3 covers 17 residues. In germline, CDR1 is SEHNR, CDR2 FQNEAQ (reference sequence). The V end lost 0 bases, the J end lost 0 bases, and 12 bases lay between the germline ends. DNA of the CDR3: TGTGCCAGCAGCTTAGCGGCGGGTGGCAGCTCCTACAATGAGCAGTTCTTC. This sequence encodes CASSLAAGGSSYNEQFF.

This clonotype was counted ten times or more. The gene calls are TRBV6-2 or TRBV6-3 and TRBJ2-7, with D perhaps matching TRBD2 (6 bases). CDR3 length: 15 residues. The V end lost 6 bases, the J end lost 1 base, and 16 bases lay between the germline ends. CDR1 MNHEY and CDR2 SVGEGT come from the germline V gene. The CDR3 DNA reads as TGTGCCAGCAGGCGGGGCTCCAACCCGTCCTACGAGCAGTACTTC. It yields the protein CASRRGSNPSYEQYF.

The genes are TRBV29-1 and TRBJ2-7, with D perhaps TRBD2 (6 bases). V gave up 1 base and J gave up 2 bases, with 12 bases separating them. This CDR3 spans 14 amino acids. Germline assignment: CDR1 SQVTM and CDR2 ANQGSEA. CDR3 nucleotides: TGCAGCGTTGAAGTTTCCGGGGAGGCCTACGAGCAGTACTTC. Protein: CSVEVSGEAYEQYF.

In its sample, this clonotype was seen many times. The CDR3: CASSPPEASQETQYF. The CDR3 DNA reads as TGTGCCAGCTCACCCCCCGAAGCGAGCCAAGAGACCCAGTACTTC. This chain joins TRBV18 and TRBJ2-5, with D hard to call. This CDR3 region has 15 residues. Germline lookup yields CDR1 KGHSH and CDR2 LQKENI. The V and J ends lost 3 bases and 1 base respectively, with 12 bases between them.

The chain combines TRBV7-2 with TRBJ1-1; D may be TRBD1 (6 bases). The CDR3 has 14 amino acids. The V gene's germline CDR1 is SGHTA and CDR2 FQGNSA. The V gene lost 3 bases and the J gene lost 3 bases, with 11 bases spanning the gap. This CDR3 reads CASSFDRQDTEAFF. The CDR3 DNA is TGTGCCAGCAGCTTTGATAGACAGGACACTGAAGCTTTCTTT.

This clonotype occurred once. V and J are TRBV9 and TRBJ1-4; possible D gene TRBD1, 5 bases. V lost 0 bases, J lost 5 bases, and 8 bases lay in between. Per the germline V gene, CDR1 is SGDLS and CDR2 is YYNGEE. The CDR3 is 14 residues long. In nucleotides, the CDR3 is TGTGCCAGCAGCGTAGAAGGACAAAATGAAAAACTGTTTTTT. This encodes CASSVEGQNEKLFF.

J is TRBJ2-7 and V is TRBV6-1; 11 bases are shared with TRBD2. Germline CDR1 reads MNHNS; CDR2 reads SASEGT. The CDR3 has 15 residues. V was clipped by 8 bases and J by 2 bases; unmatched bases: 8. As DNA, the CDR3 is TGTGCCAGCTCGAAGGAGACTAGCGGGGCCTACGAGCAGTACTTC. Its protein product is CASSKETSGAYEQYF.

In this sample, this clonotype turned up many times. This chain connects TRBV5-1 to TRBJ2-4; perhaps TRBD1 as D (6 bases). V was clipped by 1 base and J by 2 bases, with 13 bases between them. The CDR3 loop spans 16 amino acids. CDR1 is SGHRS, CDR2 YFSETQ, per germline. The CDR3 reads CASSLNQGWTKNIQYF. The CDR3 DNA is TGCGCCAGCAGCTTGAATCAGGGGTGGACCAAAAACATTCAGTACTTC.

The genes are TRBV5-1 and TRBJ1-6; tentatively, D is TRBD1 (5 bases). Trimming pared 4 bases from V and 7 bases from J, leaving 15 bases between. There are 15 residues in the CDR3. CDR1 is SGHRS and CDR2 is YFSETQ in the germline V gene. Written as DNA, the CDR3 is TGCGCCAGCAGCACCTCCGGGACGCAGAATTCACCCCTCCACTTT. This sequence encodes CASSTSGTQNSPLHF.

As to this clonotype: This may be a read error, as it is one base from a much larger clone. This sequence joins TRBV6-4 and TRBJ2-3; a weak D match, TRBD2 (5 bases). Per germline, CDR1 MRHNA and CDR2 SNTAGT. V lost 3 bases to trimming and J lost 0 bases, with 10 bases between them. This CDR3 has 15 amino acids. CDR3 loop: CASSEEPGSTDTQYF. As DNA, the CDR3 is TGTGCCAGCAGTGAGGAGCCGGGGAGCACAGATACGCAGTATTTT.

This clonotype was detected only a few times. The V gene is TRBV5-4, the J gene TRBJ1-4; D is undetermined. Germline V lookup: CDR1 SGHNT, CDR2 YYREEE (reference sequence). The CDR3 runs 14 residues. Deletions cut 4 bases from V and 0 bases from J, with 7 bases between. The CDR3 reads CASSPHATNEKLFF. The CDR3 coding sequence is TGTGCCAGCAGCCCCCATGCAACTAATGAAAAACTGTTTTTT.

In its sample, this clonotype was seen many times. The chain joins TRBV12-5 to TRBJ1-5; possibly TRBD1 for D (5 bases). CDR3 size: 12 residues. Germline CDR1 LGHNT, CDR2 FRNRAP. V was cut by 4 bases and J by 7 bases, with 8 bases left in between. This CDR3 reads CASGWGKQPQHF. In nucleotides, the CDR3 is TGTGCTAGTGGTTGGGGGAAGCAGCCCCAGCATTTT. Filled out from reference TRBV12-5 and TRBJ1-5, the complete variable domain reads DARVTQTPRHKVTEMGQEVTMRCQPILGHNTVFWYRQTMMQGLELLAYFRNRAPLDDSGMPKDRFSAEMPDATLATLKIQPSEPRDSAVYFCASGWGKQPQHFGDGTRLSIL.

V and J are TRBV7-2 and TRBJ1-6, with no clear D. V was clipped by 4 bases and J by 7 bases, with 14 bases between them. The CDR3 is made up of 15 amino acids. The germline V gene encodes CDR1 SGHTA and CDR2 FQGNSA. The CDR3 reads CASSYRTQTNSPLHF. CDR3 DNA sequence: TGTGCCAGCAGCTACCGGACTCAGACAAATTCACCCCTCCACTTT.

The V and J genes are TRBV12-3 or TRBV12-4 and TRBJ1-3; D might be TRBD1 (6 bases). V shed 3 bases and J shed 2 bases, with 8 bases lying between them. CDR3 size: 14 residues. The CDR3, as DNA: TGTGCCAGCAGTTTTACAGGGACTGGAAACACCATATATTTT. This translates into CASSFTGTGNTIYF.

Only a few counts were recorded for this clonotype. V usage is TRBV9 and J usage is TRBJ1-1; no clear D. Trimming took off 4 bases at V and 8 bases at J, with 12 bases between the two ends. CDR3 length: 12 amino acids. Germline-derived CDR1 and CDR2 are SGDLS and YYNGEE. DNA for the CDR3: TGTGCCAGCAGCCCCCCCTCGCTCGAAGCTTTCTTT. The encoded protein is CASSPPSLEAFF. The full variable domain, its missing parts supplied by reference TRBV9 and TRBJ1-1, is DSGVTQTPKHLITATGQRVTLRCSPRSGDLSVYWYQQSLDQGLQFLIQYYNGEERAKGNILERFSAQQFPDLHSELNLSSLELGDSALYFCASSPPSLEAFFGQGTRLTVV.

The CDR3: CSGGLFLDTQYF. The CDR3 nucleotides are TGCAGTGGGGGGCTTTTTCTAGATACGCAGTATTTT. The V gene is TRBV20-1, the J gene TRBJ2-3, with D perhaps matching TRBD1 (6 bases). V lost 7 bases to trimming and J lost 5 bases, with 13 bases between them. The CDR3 contains 12 residues. The germline gives CDR1 DFQATT, CDR2 SNEGSKA (reference sequence).

This clonotype was detected ten times or more. The chain joins TRBV28 to TRBJ2-7; tentatively, D is TRBD1 (6 bases). CDR1 and CDR2 from the germline V gene are MDHEN and SYDVKM. The CDR3 length is 17 residues. V was clipped by 3 bases and J by 0 bases, with 18 bases between them. Here the CDR3 reads CASSFLPGHGASYEQYF. CDR3 bases: TGTGCCAGCAGTTTCCTACCGGGACATGGGGCCTCCTACGAGCAGTACTTC. Filled out from reference TRBV28 and TRBJ2-7, the complete variable domain reads DVKVTQSSRYLVKRTGEKVFLECVQDMDHENMFWYRQDPGLGLRLIYFSYDVKMKEKGDIPEGYSVSREKKERFSLILESASTNQTSMYLCASSFLPGHGASYEQYFGPGTRLTVT.

This clonotype was seen a few times. The CDR3 here is CASSYVGGGQETQYF. The CDR3 bases are TGTGCCAGCAGCTATGTTGGGGGGGGGCAAGAGACCCAGTACTTC. The chain has TRBV6-5 and TRBJ2-5; the match to TRBD2 covers 7 bases. The V segment lost 6 bases and the J segment 2 bases; nucleotides outside the gene matches: 9. This CDR3 comprises 15 residues. Germline-derived CDR1 and CDR2 are MNHEY and SVGAGI.

CDR3 sequence reads: CASNRGSYEQYF. CDR3 in DNA: TGCGCCAGTAACAGGGGCTCCTACGAGCAGTACTTC. The chain joins TRBV10-2 to TRBJ2-7; 7 nucleotides line up with TRBD1. The V segment lost 9 bases and the J segment 0 bases; nucleotides outside the gene matches: 2. Germline assignment: CDR1 WSHSY and CDR2 SAAADI. This CDR3 contains 12 residues.

This clonotype appeared many times. V gene TRBV28 combines with J gene TRBJ1-1, with D possibly being TRBD1 (5 bases). V gave up 2 bases and J gave up 5 bases, with 12 bases separating them. Germline-derived CDR1 and CDR2 are MDHEN and SYDVKM. The CDR3 is 14 residues long. CDR3 protein: CASSLPGRGTEAFF. CDR3 DNA: TGTGCCAGCAGTTTACCAGGGCGAGGTACTGAAGCTTTCTTT.

This clonotype was seen at least ten times. The J gene is TRBJ1-2, the V gene TRBV5-8; TRBD1 agrees at 11 bases. The CDR3 contains 16 residues. In germline, CDR1 is SGHTS, CDR2 YDEGEE. The V segment lost 4 bases and the J segment 3 bases; nucleotides outside the gene matches: 8. The DNA of the CDR3 is TGTGCCAGCAGCCCCCGGGACAGGGGGACGGACTATGGCTACACCTTC. It translates to CASSPRDRGTDYGYTF.

This clonotype was recorded at least ten times. This rearrangement joins TRBV20-1 to TRBJ2-1; a possible D gene is TRBD2 (7 bases). This CDR3 spans 15 amino acids. CDR1 is DFQATT and CDR2 is SNEGSKA in the germline V gene (reference sequence). V lost 3 bases to trimming and J lost 2 bases, with 14 bases between them. In DNA form, the CDR3 reads TGCAGTGCTAGTGGACGGGGGGCTACCTACAATGAGCAGTTCTTC. Translating it yields CSASGRGATYNEQFF.

This clonotype was picked up many times. The chain recombines TRBV11-2 with TRBJ1-1, with TRBD1 matching over 11 bases. The germline gives CDR1 SGHAT, CDR2 FQNNGV. J lost 2 bases, V lost 5 bases, and 10 bases had no gene match. The CDR3 is 17 amino acids. The CDR3: CASSPRGQGASNTEAFF. CDR3 sequence (DNA): TGTGCCAGCAGCCCCCGCGGACAGGGGGCCTCAAACACTGAAGCTTTCTTT. The whole variable domain, filled in from reference TRBV11-2 and TRBJ1-1, reads EAGVAQSPRYKIIEKRQSVAFWCNPISGHATLYWYQQILGQGPKLLIQFQNNGVVDDSQLPKDRFSAERLKGVDSTLKIQPAKLEDSAVYLCASSPRGQGASNTEAFFGQGTRLTVV.